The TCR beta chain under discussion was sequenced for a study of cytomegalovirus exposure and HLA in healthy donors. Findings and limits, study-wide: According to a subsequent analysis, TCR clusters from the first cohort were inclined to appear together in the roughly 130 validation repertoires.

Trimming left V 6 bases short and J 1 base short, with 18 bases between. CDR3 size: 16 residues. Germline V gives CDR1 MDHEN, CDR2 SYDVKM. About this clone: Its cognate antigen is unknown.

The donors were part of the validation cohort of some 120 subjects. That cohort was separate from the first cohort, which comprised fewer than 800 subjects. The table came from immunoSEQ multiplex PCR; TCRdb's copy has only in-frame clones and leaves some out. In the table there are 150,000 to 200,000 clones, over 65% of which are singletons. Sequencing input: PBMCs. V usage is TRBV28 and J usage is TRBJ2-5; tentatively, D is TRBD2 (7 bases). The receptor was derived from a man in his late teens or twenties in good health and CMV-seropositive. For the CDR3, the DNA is TGTGCCAGCAGGAAGCCCAGGGGAGGGGGCCAAGAGACCCAGTACTTC. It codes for CASRKPRGGGQETQYF.